This TCR beta chain was sequenced in a study of shared T cell receptors in the human thymus. Assay: immunoSEQ multiplex PCR; the TCRdb copy retains only in-frame clones and omits some. The sample lists approximately 660,000 clones, around 89% seen once, with 0.01% in the top ten. There are 13 residues in the CDR3. The V end was cut by 10 bases, the J end by 0 bases, with 13 bases between. Germline CDR1 ENHRY, CDR2 SYGVKD. These data also featured in a second study, about human thymus T cells. That report notes: Donors were healthy Finnish babies undergoing corrective operations for congenital heart defects. Resected material from corrective heart surgery provided the thymus tissue analysed. In thymic and blood repertoires alike, V and J usage looked biased. The related literature has documented a marked overlap of thymic repertoires among unrelated individuals.

The V and J genes are TRBV10-3 and TRBJ2-7, with TRBD1 as a possible D gene (6 bases). The receptor comes from a boy under two years old with a congenital heart defect. The sequencing sample was made of thymocytes. CDR3 protein: CASRGQSSYEQYF. The CDR3 DNA is TGTGCCAGCCGCGGACAGAGCTCCTACGAGCAGTACTTC.